This is a list of T cell receptor beta chains from one sample in a study of blood T cell repertoires in COVID-19. Profiling relied on immunoSEQ multiplex PCR, and the TCRdb table lists in-frame clones only, not all of them. The profile shows 150,000 to 200,000 clones, 70% to 90% of them singletons. The sequencing input was PBMCs or T cells enriched from blood (not recorded which). The receptor source for this set is a woman in her forties or fifties who had recovered from COVID-19. CDR3s include the opening cysteine and the closing phenylalanine or tryptophan. A D gene is named only where the DNA matches it firmly. A row's size may be missing; if present it is once, few, many or a size class.

j_gene: TRBJ1-3; d_gene: NA; abundance: NA; v_gene: TRBV19; CDR3nt: TGTGCCAGTAGTCAATCCCGACGGACTTCCGCAGGAAACACCATATATTTT; CDR3aa: CASSQSRRTSAGNTIYF
j_gene: TRBJ2-3; d_gene: NA; abundance: NA; v_gene: TRBV6-5; CDR3nt: TGTGCCAGCAGTTACCGTCAGGGGACGCAGTATTTT; CDR3aa: CASSYRQGTQYF
j_gene: TRBJ2-1; d_gene: NA; abundance: NA; v_gene: TRBV30; CDR3nt: TGTGCCTGGAGTAATAGTCCTATTTACAATGAGCAGTTCTTC; CDR3aa: CAWSNSPIYNEQFF
j_gene: TRBJ1-1; d_gene: NA; abundance: NA; v_gene: TRBV30; CDR3nt: TGTGCCTGGAGTGTACATGTTTCGGTGGGGGCTTTCACTGAAGCTTTCTTT; CDR3aa: CAWSVHVSVGAFTEAFF
j_gene: TRBJ1-2; d_gene: TRBD1; abundance: NA; v_gene: TRBV19; CDR3nt: TGTGCCAGTAATATCCCGGGACAGGGAGTAAACTATGGCTACACCTTC; CDR3aa: CASNIPGQGVNYGYTF
j_gene: TRBJ2-3; d_gene: NA; abundance: NA; v_gene: TRBV10-3; CDR3nt: TGTGCCATCAGTGAGTCGAGTAGCCCTGGCACAGATACGCAGTATTTT; CDR3aa: CAISESSSPGTDTQYF
j_gene: TRBJ2-7; d_gene: NA; abundance: NA; v_gene: TRBV30; CDR3nt: TGTGCCTGGAACCCGGACTTTTCCGCCTACGAGCAGTACTTC; CDR3aa: CAWNPDFSAYEQYF
j_gene: TRBJ2-5; d_gene: TRBD2; abundance: NA; v_gene: TRBV27; CDR3nt: TGTGCCAGCAGTTACCGAGGTCCCGGGACTAGCGGGGGGGCGAATTGGGAGACCCAGTACTTC; CDR3aa: CASSYRGPGTSGGANWETQYF
j_gene: TRBJ2-3; d_gene: NA; abundance: NA; v_gene: TRBV25-1; CDR3nt: TGTGCCAGCAGTGCCGGGACCGGCGGGGCAGATACGCAGTATTTT; CDR3aa: CASSAGTGGADTQYF
j_gene: TRBJ2-5; d_gene: NA; abundance: NA; v_gene: TRBV9; CDR3nt: TGTGCCAGCAGCGCCTACGAGACCCAGTACTTC; CDR3aa: CASSAYETQYF
j_gene: TRBJ2-3; d_gene: TRBD2; abundance: NA; v_gene: TRBV27; CDR3nt: TGTGCCAGCAGTTTACTAGCGGGGGGGCCCGTCACAGATACGCAGTATTTT; CDR3aa: CASSLLAGGPVTDTQYF
j_gene: TRBJ1-1; d_gene: TRBD1; abundance: NA; v_gene: TRBV7-8; CDR3nt: TGTGCCAGCAGCTTTACGTACAGGGGCGCTGAAGCTTTCTTT; CDR3aa: CASSFTYRGAEAFF
j_gene: TRBJ2-2; d_gene: NA; abundance: once; v_gene: TRBV16; CDR3nt: TGTGCCAGCAGCCAATCCTATGTCACCGGGGAGCTGTTTTTT; CDR3aa: CASSQSYVTGELFF
j_gene: TRBJ1-1; d_gene: NA; abundance: NA; v_gene: TRBV11-3; CDR3nt: TGTGCCAGCAGCTTAAAATGGGGCCCCATGGACACTGAAGCTTTCTTT; CDR3aa: CASSLKWGPMDTEAFF
j_gene: TRBJ2-5; d_gene: NA; abundance: NA; v_gene: TRBV14; CDR3nt: TGTGCCAGCAGCCAGCATACGACTGGAGAGACCCAGTACTTC; CDR3aa: CASSQHTTGETQYF
j_gene: TRBJ2-3; d_gene: NA; abundance: NA; v_gene: TRBV3-1/TRBV3-2; CDR3nt: TGTGCCAGCAGCCAGGCAGGGTGGGGATACACAGATACGCAGTATTTT; CDR3aa: CASSQAGWGYTDTQYF